The clone carrying this T cell receptor beta chain was detected ten times or more. Time point given: patch test 1, 2 weeks after DPC sensitization. Treatment of the sample: therapeutic diphenylcyclopropenone sensitization with weekly scalp DPC. Trimming removed 3 bases at V and 4 bases at J, with 12 bases between. This CDR3 comprises 14 residues. Germline lookup yields CDR1 KGHSH and CDR2 LQKENI. The source of the sample is a study of human T cells and chemical hapten exposure. From the RACE reads, TCRdb called clonotypes with MiXCR, one entry per CDR3 protein. Of under 85,000 distinct CDR3 sequences in the sample, 10% are singletons; the top ten hold under 1.5%.

The J gene is TRBJ1-2, the V gene TRBV18, with D perhaps TRBD1 (6 bases). This TCR derives from a woman aged 50 to 65 with alopecia areata. Some clones in this sample may be carry-over from other donors' samples. Sequences were derived from whole blood, sampled in connection with sensitization to the hapten diphenylcyclopropenone (DPC). CDR3 in DNA: TGTGCCAGCTCACCTCCAGGGGTGGGCTATGGCTACACCTTC. Translated, it gives CASSPPGVGYGYTF.